The rows below give T cell receptor beta chains drawn from one sample of a study of cytomegalovirus exposure and HLA in healthy donors. Clones were read by immunoSEQ multiplex PCR, and TCRdb kept only the in-frame ones, dropping some. The repertoire shows 65,000 to 90,000 clones; the top ten hold 2.5% to 3%. Source material: PBMCs. These receptors all come from a man in his forties in good health and CMV-seronegative. The CDR3 runs from the conserved cysteine through the conserved F or W. Each record gives: clone size, J gene, D gene, V gene, CDR3 protein, CDR3 DNA. D genes are given only for firm matches. Not all rows give a size; the values are once, few, many and, for expanded clones, a class.

.,TRBJ2-3,.,TRBV5-6,CASSFGDTQYF,TGTGCCAGCAGCTTTGGCGATACGCAGTATTTT
.,TRBJ1-1,TRBD1,TRBV5-1,CASSPGTGVMNTEAFF,TGCGCCAGCAGCCCCGGGACAGGGGTCATGAACACTGAAGCTTTCTTT
.,TRBJ2-1,TRBD2,TRBV9,CASSVAGRGENEQFF,TGTGCCAGCAGCGTAGCCGGGAGGGGGGAGAATGAGCAGTTCTTC
.,TRBJ2-5,TRBD2,TRBV11-2,CASSLGASGGTQETQYF,TGTGCCAGCAGCTTAGGGGCTAGCGGGGGGACCCAAGAGACCCAGTACTTC
.,TRBJ2-7,TRBD2,TRBV5-1,CASSLVRGGRYEQYF,TGCGCCAGCAGCTTGGTGCGGGGGGGGCGATACGAGCAGTACTTC
.,TRBJ1-5,.,TRBV9,CASSVQGQENQPQHF,TGTGCCAGCAGCGTACAGGGCCAGGAAAATCAGCCCCAGCATTTT
.,TRBJ2-1,TRBD2,TRBV15,CATSRDRRGGRNEQFF,TGTGCCACCAGCAGAGATAGGCGGGGGGGCAGAAATGAGCAGTTCTTC
.,TRBJ2-5,.,TRBV7-6,CASSSIARGQETQYF,TGTGCCAGCAGCTCAATAGCCAGGGGACAAGAGACCCAGTACTTC
.,TRBJ2-7,.,TRBV7-6,CASSSSGRDEQYF,TGTGCCAGCAGCTCATCCGGCAGGGACGAGCAGTACTTC
.,TRBJ1-1,.,TRBV18,CASSQDSRNTEAFF,TGTGCCAGCTCACAGGACAGTCGGAACACTGAAGCTTTCTTT
.,TRBJ2-3,.,TRBV5-1,CASSLGRRERTDTQYF,TGCGCCAGCAGCCTGGGGAGGAGGGAGAGGACAGATACGCAGTATTTT
.,TRBJ2-7,.,TRBV19,CASSIEPAGEQYF,TGTGCCAGTAGTATAGAGCCGGCAGGCGAGCAGTACTTC
.,TRBJ1-3,.,TRBV27,CASSPRPGNTIYF,TGTGCCAGCAGCCCCAGGCCAGGAAACACCATATATTTT
.,TRBJ2-2,.,TRBV19,CASSMEGAGELFF,TGTGCCAGTAGTATGGAGGGTGCCGGGGAGCTGTTTTTT
.,TRBJ2-3,.,TRBV19,CASSISSRGSTDTQYF,TGTGCCAGTAGTATCAGTAGCCGGGGTAGCACAGATACGCAGTATTTT
.,TRBJ1-4,TRBD1,TRBV5-1,CASSLQGDRGGEKLFF,TGCGCCAGCAGCTTGCAGGGGGACAGGGGAGGTGAAAAACTGTTTTTT
.,TRBJ1-4,.,TRBV27,CASRKAGTNEKLFF,TGTGCCAGCAGAAAGGCAGGGACTAATGAAAAACTGTTTTTT
.,TRBJ1-5,.,TRBV6-5,CASSYGQGRSQPQHF,TGTGCCAGCAGTTACGGTCAGGGCCGGAGTCAGCCCCAGCATTTT
.,TRBJ1-5,TRBD1,TRBV4-1,CASSQDSGGGAGIRQPQHF,TGCGCCAGCAGCCAAGATTCAGGAGGGGGCGCGGGTATTCGGCAGCCCCAGCATTTT
.,TRBJ2-6,.,TRBV30,CASETHSGANVLTF,TGTGCTTCGGAGACCCACTCTGGGGCCAACGTCCTGACTTTC
.,TRBJ2-7,TRBD2,TRBV5-1,CASSLELAGYYEQYF,TGCGCCAGCAGCTTGGAACTAGCGGGGTATTACGAGCAGTACTTC
.,TRBJ2-3,.,TRBV5-1,CASSLAEYSSSTDTQYF,TGCGCCAGCAGCTTGGCCGAATACAGTTCTAGCACAGATACGCAGTATTTT
.,TRBJ2-2,.,TRBV5-4,CASSWEQVMTGELFF,TGTGCCAGCAGCTGGGAGCAGGTTATGACCGGGGAGCTGTTTTTT
.,TRBJ1-5,.,TRBV28,CASSLSTGSNQPQHF,TGTGCCAGCAGTTTATCGACAGGCAGCAATCAGCCCCAGCATTTT
.,TRBJ1-6,TRBD1,TRBV28,CASSPGTGYNSPLHF,TGTGCCAGCAGTCCCGGGACAGGTTATAATTCACCCCTCCACTTT
.,TRBJ2-5,.,TRBV18,CASSPLPGYQETQYF,TGTGCCAGCTCACCACTCCCCGGTTATCAAGAGACCCAGTACTTC
.,TRBJ1-4,.,TRBV5-4,CASSLGQTGGTNEKLFF,TGTGCCAGCAGCTTGGGCCAGACTGGCGGGACTAATGAAAAACTGTTTTTT
.,TRBJ1-2,.,TRBV2,CASSDRARGGYTF,TGTGCCAGCAGTGACAGGGCAAGGGGTGGCTACACCTTC
.,TRBJ1-4,TRBD1,TRBV6-5,CASSYRGTGKNEKLFF,TGTGCCAGCAGTTATCGAGGGACAGGCAAGAATGAAAAACTGTTTTTT
.,TRBJ2-7,TRBD2,TRBV11-2,CASSRGPTGGSSYEQYF,TGTGCCAGCAGCCGTGGCCCAACGGGGGGGAGCTCCTACGAGCAGTACTTC
.,TRBJ1-2,TRBD1,TRBV5-4,CASSLDRGYTSGYTF,TGCGCCAGCAGCTTAGACAGGGGATATACTAGTGGCTACACCTTC
.,TRBJ2-1,.,TRBV7-9,CASSLVAASSYNEQFF,TGTGCCAGCAGCTTAGTAGCTGCCTCGTCCTACAATGAGCAGTTCTTC
.,TRBJ2-1,.,TRBV9,CASNRYSYNEQFF,TGTGCCAGCAACAGGTACTCCTACAATGAGCAGTTCTTC
.,TRBJ2-7,.,TRBV5-1,CASSLRGIGYEQYF,TGCGCCAGCAGCCTCCGGGGGATAGGCTACGAGCAGTACTTC
.,TRBJ1-6,TRBD1,TRBV7-2,CASSAQPPGTGGAHSPLHF,TGTGCCAGCAGCGCACAGCCTCCCGGGACAGGGGGCGCCCATTCACCCCTCCACTTT
.,TRBJ1-2,TRBD1,TRBV5-4,CASSLEGAGAQNGYTF,TGTGCCAGCAGCTTGGAGGGGGCTGGGGCCCAAAATGGCTACACCTTC
.,TRBJ2-7,.,TRBV5-8,CASSRGQSSYEQYF,TGTGCCAGCAGCAGAGGACAGAGCTCCTACGAGCAGTACTTC
.,TRBJ1-1,.,TRBV6-6,CASTATRDGTEAFF,TGTGCCAGCACGGCCACCCGGGATGGCACTGAAGCTTTCTTT
.,TRBJ1-6,.,TRBV4-2,CASSQGNFQKNSPLHF,TGTGCCAGCAGCCAAGGCAATTTTCAGAAAAATTCACCCCTCCACTTT
.,TRBJ2-7,.,TRBV28,CASSLSKGASYEQYF,TGTGCCAGCAGTTTGTCAAAAGGGGCTAGCTACGAGCAGTACTTC
.,TRBJ1-4,.,TRBV6-1,CASRGRTNEKLFF,TGTGCCAGCAGAGGGAGGACTAATGAAAAACTGTTTTTT
.,TRBJ2-6,TRBD1,TRBV7-3,CASSRTGVSGANVLTF,TGTGCCAGCAGCAGGACAGGGGTCTCTGGGGCCAACGTCCTGACTTTC
.,TRBJ1-1,.,TRBV27,CASSLRAGAEEAFF,TGTGCCAGCAGTTTAAGGGCAGGGGCGGAGGAAGCTTTCTTT
medium-sized,TRBJ2-1,TRBD2,TRBV6-4,CASSAGTSGGDNEQFF,TGTGCCAGCAGTGCCGGGACTAGCGGGGGAGACAATGAGCAGTTCTTC
.,TRBJ1-5,.,TRBV2,CASTPDTYQPQHF,TGTGCCAGCACCCCGGACACTTATCAGCCCCAGCATTTT
.,TRBJ1-1,TRBD1,TRBV28,CASSSADRGRLGTEAFF,TGTGCCAGCAGTTCCGCGGACAGGGGGCGCCTTGGCACTGAAGCTTTCTTT
.,TRBJ2-7,TRBD2,TRBV7-2,CASSRSGGTSYEQYF,TGTGCCAGCAGCCGCAGCGGGGGAACTTCCTACGAGCAGTACTTC
.,TRBJ2-1,TRBD2,TRBV2,CASSESGGVNEQFF,TGTGCCAGCAGTGAGTCGGGGGGGGTCAATGAGCAGTTCTTC
.,TRBJ2-6,.,TRBV29-1,CSVESDSGANVLTF,TGCAGCGTTGAGTCAGACTCTGGGGCCAACGTCCTGACTTTC
.,TRBJ1-1,.,TRBV19,CASSIRPGDTEAFF,TGTGCCAGTAGTATCCGGCCAGGCGACACTGAAGCTTTCTTT
.,TRBJ2-3,TRBD2,TRBV19,CASSIEAGAGFSTDTQYF,TGTGCCAGTAGTATAGAAGCGGGGGCCGGCTTTAGCACAGATACGCAGTATTTT
.,TRBJ2-1,TRBD1,TRBV5-1,CASSLRQGAVDEQFF,TGCGCCAGCAGCTTGCGGCAGGGGGCTGTCGATGAGCAGTTCTTC
.,TRBJ2-7,TRBD2,TRBV4-1,CASSQDGGGTYEQYF,TGCGCCAGCAGCCAAGATGGGGGGGGTACATACGAGCAGTACTTC